This T cell receptor beta chain was sequenced in a study of technical replicates of blood from several donors. TCRdb keeps only in-frame clones here, not all; method: immunoSEQ multiplex PCR. Of about 81,000 clones detected, around 95% appear once; the ten largest clones hold more than 0.35%. The CDR3 length is 17 residues. Per germline, CDR1 SEHNR and CDR2 FQNEAQ (reference sequence). V lost 2 bases and J lost 0; bases outside the gene matches: 6. The gene calls are TRBV7-9 and TRBJ2-2; the match to TRBD1 covers 7 bases. The clonotype was recovered from a human donor in good health. The material sequenced was T cells isolated from PBMCs. CDR3 protein: CASSLKPGQSNTGELFF. The CDR3 coding sequence is TGTGCCAGCAGCTTAAAACCGGGACAGTCGAACACCGGGGAGCTGTTTTTT. The entire variable domain, with the rest obtained from reference TRBV7-9 and TRBJ2-2, is as follows: DTGVSQNPRHKITKRGQNVTFRCDPISEHNRLYWYRQTLGQGPEFLTYFQNEAQLEKSRLLSDRFSAERPKGSFSTLEIQRTEQGDSAMYLCASSLKPGQSNTGELFFGEGSRLTVL.